Listed here are 22 T cell receptor beta chains from one sample, sequenced in a study of monozygotic twins with cystic fibrosis. Assay used: immunoSEQ multiplex PCR; TCRdb lists only in-frame clones, some missing. The profile shows 30,000 to 40,000 clones, roughly 96% of them singletons. Material for sequencing was blood. The receptors originated from a girl aged 2 to 9 with cystic fibrosis.

The chain combines TRBV5-1 with TRBJ2-3; maybe TRBD2 (5 bases). CDR1 is SGHRS, CDR2 YFSETQ, per germline. The CDR3 is made up of 16 amino acids. V lost 0 bases, J lost 0 bases, and 11 bases lay in between. The CDR3 region has the DNA TGCGCCAGCAGCTTGGAGGGCAGAGGGAGCACAGATACGCAGTATTTT. Residues: CASSLEGRGSTDTQYF.

The chain joins TRBV7-2 to TRBJ2-2, with 7 bases fitting TRBD1. Germline V CDR1 and CDR2: SGHTA, FQGNSA. CDR3 size: 15 residues. The ends lost 3 bases at V and 6 bases at J; junction bases unmatched: 7. The CDR3 DNA reads as TGTGCCAGCAGCTTCATAGGGACAGTGGCCGGGGAGCTGTTTTTT. Its translation: CASSFIGTVAGELFF.

The rearrangement links TRBV7-2 to TRBJ2-3, with 10 bases fitting TRBD2. Trimming took 1 base from V and 10 from J; bases not matched to a gene: 17. This CDR3 region has 18 residues. CDR1 and CDR2 (germline): SGHTA, FQGNSA. In DNA form, the CDR3 reads TGTGCCAGCAGCTTAGGGGGGTGGGCTAGCGGGAGAGATAATGCGCAGTATTTT. Protein product: CASSLGGWASGRDNAQYF.

The chain couples TRBV27 to TRBJ2-6; D might be TRBD2 (5 bases). Per the germline V gene, CDR1 is MNHEY and CDR2 is SMNVEV (reference sequence). There are 17 residues in the CDR3. V lost 5 bases and J 4 bases, leaving 18 bases between the germline ends. The CDR3 protein is CASSPWEIPSGANVLTF. The CDR3 bases are TGTGCCAGCAGTCCTTGGGAGATCCCTTCCGGGGCCAACGTCCTGACTTTC.

The J gene is TRBJ1-2, the V gene TRBV19, with TRBD1 as a possible D gene (6 bases). Germline V gene lookup returns CDR1 LNHDA and CDR2 SQIVND (reference sequence). Deletions cut 7 bases from V and 8 bases from J, with 17 bases between. The CDR3 contains 13 residues. CDR3 sequence: CASNPGAPYGYTF. The CDR3 DNA is TGTGCCAGTAATCCGGGGGCCCCTTACGGCTACACCTTC.

This sequence joins TRBV14 and TRBJ1-1, with D unresolved. CDR1 is SGHDN and CDR2 is FVKESK in the germline V gene. The CDR3 runs to 13 residues. Between the trimmed V and J ends, which lost 0 bases and 5 bases, there was a span of 7 bases. CDR3 region: CASSQDGVTEAFF. The CDR3 coding sequence is TGTGCCAGCAGCCAAGACGGGGTGACTGAAGCTTTCTTT.

The chain joins TRBV2 to TRBJ2-7; D unresolved. This CDR3 has 12 amino acids. The germline V and J ends were trimmed by 7 bases and 1 base, with 8 bases remaining between them. Germline CDR1 and CDR2: SNHLY and FYNNEI. In DNA form, the CDR3 reads TGTGCCAGCAATCCCCAGTCCTACGAGCAGTACTTC. Translation: CASNPQSYEQYF.

The chain links TRBV6-5 to TRBJ1-1; 9 nucleotides match TRBD1. Looked up from germline, CDR1 is MNHEY and CDR2 is SVGAGI. The junction had 10 bases not matched to a gene; V was cut back by 6 bases and J by 11 bases. The CDR3 has 13 amino acids. CDR3 DNA: TGTGCCAGCAGCTCTGACAGGGGGTTAATCGCTTTCTTT. Translating it yields CASSSDRGLIAFF.

This chain connects TRBV19 to TRBJ1-1; D is uncertain. The CDR3 is 13 residues long. CDR1 is LNHDA, CDR2 SQIVND, per germline (reference sequence). V gave up 5 bases and J gave up 3 bases, with 10 bases separating them. CDR3 nucleotide sequence: TGTGCCAGTAGTGTAACGGAATACACTGAAGCTTTCTTT. Encoded protein: CASSVTEYTEAFF.

The chain couples TRBV9 to TRBJ1-3; maybe TRBD1 (6 bases). V was pared by 4 bases and J by 2 bases, with 13 bases between. This CDR3 region has 15 residues. Germline V gives CDR1 SGDLS, CDR2 YYNGEE. As DNA, the CDR3 is TGTGCCAGCAGCACCACGGGGGCGGCTGGAAACACCATATATTTT. It encodes CASSTTGAAGNTIYF.

The gene calls are TRBV7-9 and TRBJ1-1; the D gene is possibly TRBD1 (5 bases). The V end lost 5 bases, the J end lost 2 bases, and 12 bases lay between the germline ends. In germline, CDR1 is SEHNR, CDR2 FQNEAQ (reference sequence). This CDR3 has 14 amino acids. The CDR3 DNA reads TGTGCCAGCAGCCCATGGGGGAAAAACACTGAAGCTTTCTTT. It yields the protein CASSPWGKNTEAFF.

This clone turned up a few times. The chain employs TRBV6-5 and TRBJ1-2, with 7 positions matching TRBD1. V lost 6 bases to trimming and J lost 1 base; unmatched junction nucleotides: 5. The CDR3 has 14 amino acids. Germline CDR1 MNHEY, CDR2 SVGAGI. CDR3 amino acids: CASSRDSRNYGYTF. CDR3 DNA: TGTGCCAGCAGCCGGGACAGTCGTAACTATGGCTACACCTTC.

V gene TRBV30 combines with J gene TRBJ1-2; no reliable D call. Deletions cut 8 bases from V and 2 bases from J, with 15 bases between. The CDR3 is made up of 13 amino acids. The V gene's germline CDR1 is GTSNPN and CDR2 SVGIG (reference sequence). The CDR3 DNA sequence: TGTGCCCATGGGGATAGCCAAAACTATGGCTACACCTTC. Protein sequence: CAHGDSQNYGYTF.

The chain links TRBV6-4 to TRBJ2-7, with D perhaps matching TRBD2 (6 bases). The CDR3 is 16 residues long. Germline CDR1 and CDR2: MRHNA and SNTAGT. Trimming left V 8 bases short and J 5 bases short, with 25 bases between. The DNA for the CDR3 is TGTGCCAGCGGAGAAAGGCTGACTAGATCCAAAAACGAGCAGTACTTC. Its translation is CASGERLTRSKNEQYF.

This chain joins TRBV18 and TRBJ1-1; the match to TRBD1 covers 7 bases. This CDR3 has 14 amino acids. Germline V gene data show CDR1 as KGHSH and CDR2 as LQKENI. V dropped 4 bases and J dropped 3; count of bases not matched to a gene: 5. CDR3 protein: CASSRDRVDTEAFF. In DNA, the CDR3 is TGTGCCAGCTCACGCGACAGGGTAGACACTGAAGCTTTCTTT.

The rearrangement links TRBV5-8 to TRBJ2-3, with 8 positions matching TRBD1. The germline gives CDR1 SGHTS, CDR2 YDEGEE. CDR3 length: 16 amino acids. V lost 3 bases to trimming and J lost 2 bases; unmatched junction nucleotides: 8. The CDR3 loop is CASSSRDRSYTDTQYF. CDR3 DNA: TGTGCCAGCAGCTCCCGGGACAGGAGCTACACAGATACGCAGTATTTT.

This clone showed up just once. J is TRBJ2-6 and V is TRBV29-1, with TRBD2 identical over 7 bases. Germline-derived CDR1 and CDR2 are SQVTM and ANQGSEA. CDR3 length: 15 amino acids. V dropped 6 bases and J dropped 4; count of bases not matched to a gene: 9. The CDR3, as DNA: TGCAGCGTAGGCACGGGGGGATCAGGGGCCAACGTCCTGACTTTC. Translating it yields CSVGTGGSGANVLTF.

The chain has TRBV20-1 and TRBJ1-2, with D possibly TRBD1 on 5 matching bases. Trimming removed 4 bases at V and 2 bases at J, with 5 bases between. The CDR3 has 11 amino acids. Germline V CDR1 and CDR2: DFQATT, SNEGSKA (reference sequence). The CDR3 spells CSAKGNYGYTF. CDR3 sequence (DNA): TGCAGTGCTAAGGGGAACTATGGCTACACCTTC.

The chain joins TRBV6-4 to TRBJ2-1; 7 bases line up with TRBD1. Germline loops: CDR1 MRHNA, CDR2 SNTAGT. This CDR3 is built from 15 residues. With 6 bases clipped from V and 4 bases from J, the junction kept 9 bases outside the gene matches. In DNA form, the CDR3 reads TGTGCCAGCAGCGCCAGCACAGGGGATTACAATGAGCAGTTCTTC. Translating gives CASSASTGDYNEQFF.

V is TRBV5-6 and J is TRBJ2-7, with TRBD1 as a possible D gene (5 bases). Between the trimmed V and J ends, which lost 0 bases and 2 bases, there was a span of 6 bases. The germline V gene has CDR1 SGHDT and CDR2 YYEEEE. The CDR3 spans 13 residues. CDR3 DNA: TGTGCCAGCAGCTTGGGGACAACCTACGAGCAGTACTTC. Translated, it gives CASSLGTTYEQYF.

This chain joins TRBV6-1 and TRBJ2-7; TRBD1 agrees at 7 bases. V shed 7 bases, J shed 2 bases, and the junction held 5 bases outside the gene matches. CDR3 length equals 13 residues. Germline V gives CDR1 MNHNS, CDR2 SASEGT. Written as DNA, the CDR3 is TGTGCCAGCAAGGGGGCAGTTACCTACGAGCAGTACTTC. Translating gives CASKGAVTYEQYF.

The rearrangement links TRBV6-8 to TRBJ1-5; D unresolved. V was cut by 4 bases and J by 0 bases, with 13 bases left in between. The CDR3 contains 16 residues. The V gene's germline CDR1 is MNHGY and CDR2 SAAAGT. The CDR3 spells CASSLQSGNSNQPQHF. DNA of the CDR3: TGTGCCAGCAGTTTACAGTCCGGAAATAGCAATCAGCCCCAGCATTTT.